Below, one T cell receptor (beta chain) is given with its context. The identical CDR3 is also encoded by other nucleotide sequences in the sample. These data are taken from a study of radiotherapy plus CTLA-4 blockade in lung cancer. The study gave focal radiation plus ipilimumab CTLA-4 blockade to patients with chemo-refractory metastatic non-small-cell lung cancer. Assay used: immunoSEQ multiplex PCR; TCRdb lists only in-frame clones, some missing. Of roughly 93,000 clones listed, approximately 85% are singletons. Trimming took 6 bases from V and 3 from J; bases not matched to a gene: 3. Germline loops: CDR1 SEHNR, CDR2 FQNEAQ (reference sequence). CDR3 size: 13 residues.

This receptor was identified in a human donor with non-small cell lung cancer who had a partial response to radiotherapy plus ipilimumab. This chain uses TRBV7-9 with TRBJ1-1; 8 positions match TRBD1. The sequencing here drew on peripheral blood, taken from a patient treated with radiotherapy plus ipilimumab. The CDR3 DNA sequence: TGTGCCAGCAGTGGACAGGGCGACACTGAAGCTTTCTTT. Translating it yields CASSGQGDTEAFF.